This T cell receptor beta chain was obtained from a study of T cell repertoires in cytomegalovirus infection (dated by TCRdb to about 2019). In the study overall: Donor HLA type was relevant to the analysis, as public TCR beta signatures indicated carriage of CMV infection together with the matching HLA type.

Sequencing was performed on an Illumina HiSeq 1500. TCRdb applied fastp at Q25 and MiXCR to the public reads, then kept only in-frame beta chains. Every CDR3 protein is listed once, alongside the most common genes and DNA of its rows. This sample gives about 740,000 distinct CDR3 sequences in total; less than 40% of them show up just once. The top ten constitute 2.8% of the sample. Results and caveats for the whole study, not just this receptor: The ex vivo response was dominated by HLA-C-restricted CMV-specific TCR beta clonotypes, and the single most frequent clonotype in two of eight donors was supplied by these HLA-C-restricted clonotypes. Cumulative frequency of public TCR beta family members discriminated carriers of CMV infection plus the relevant HLA type in this cohort and an independent roughly 340-donor cohort.

The junction shows trimming of 7 bases on V and 9 bases on J, plus 15 bases between the germline ends. The CDR3 runs 12 amino acids, cysteine and phenylalanine included. Here the CDR3 DNA is all that survives: 36 bases in frame from base 1. The germline V gene yields MNHNS for CDR1 and SASEGT for CDR2. Concerning this clonotype: Its antigen target is currently unknown. The record has no base qualities; no much larger clone is one base away.

The chain employs TRBV6-1 and TRBJ2-5; the D gene lacks a confident call. The sequencing input was PBMCs. The clonotype comes from a human donor in good health (CMV status not recorded). Some clones in this sample may be carry-over from other donors' samples. The sequenced DNA: TGTGCCAGCACTGAGGAGTCCTTGGCCCAGTACTTC. It encodes CASTEESLAQYF.